Listed below are T cell receptor beta chains from one sample, sequenced in a study of control samples from healthy donors and cancer patients. Only in-frame clones appear in the TCRdb table, and some are missing; sequencing was by immunoSEQ multiplex PCR. The sample has 84,000 or so clones; 80% to 90% are singletons. Sequencing was performed on PBMCs. All receptors come from a man aged 55-75 years with head and neck cancer. Both conserved end residues are part of each CDR3. The order of the fields is V gene, J gene, clone size, D gene, CDR3 length, CDR3 protein, CDR3 DNA. D genes are given only for firm matches. Clone size, where shown, is once, few, many, or a class for clones that have expanded.

TRBV3-1/TRBV3-2	TRBJ1-1	.	TRBD1	15	CASSQEGQMNTEAFF	TGTGCCAGCAGCCAAGAGGGACAGATGAACACTGAAGCTTTCTTT
TRBV10-3	TRBJ2-7	few	TRBD2	14	CAISEAGSPYEQYF	TGTGCCATCAGTGAAGCGGGATCCCCCTACGAGCAGTACTTC
TRBV7-2	TRBJ2-7	.	TRBD2	14	CASRGLAGGYEQYF	TGTGCCAGCAGGGGACTAGCGGGAGGCTACGAGCAGTACTTC
TRBV18	TRBJ1-1	.	TRBD1	15	CASSPTGQGDTEAFF	TGTGCCAGCTCACCAACAGGACAGGGGGACACTGAAGCTTTCTTT
TRBV28	TRBJ1-5	.	TRBD1	14	CASRRTGINQPQHF	TGTGCCAGCAGGAGGACAGGGATCAATCAGCCCCAGCATTTT
TRBV7-6	TRBJ2-7	.	TRBD2	14	CASRSGAPPYEQYF	TGTGCCAGCCGTAGCGGGGCGCCGCCCTACGAGCAGTACTTC
TRBV28	TRBJ1-2	few	.	12	CASSLLRQGYTF	TGTGCCAGCAGTTTGTTGCGTCAGGGCTACACCTTC
TRBV9	TRBJ2-1	.	TRBD2	17	CASSPGVAGGGYNEQFF	TGTGCCAGCAGCCCGGGGGTAGCGGGAGGAGGGTACAATGAGCAGTTCTTC
TRBV18	TRBJ2-1	.	.	13	CASSPDILGGWFF	TGTGCCAGCTCACCCGATATTCTAGGGGGGTGGTTCTTC
TRBV19	TRBJ1-3	.	.	15	CASSIIQGSGNTIYF	TGTGCCAGTAGTATAATACAGGGATCTGGAAACACCATATATTTT
TRBV11-3	TRBJ2-7	.	.	13	CASSLGGSYEQYF	TGTGCCAGCAGCTTAGGGGGATCCTACGAGCAGTACTTC
TRBV6-6	TRBJ1-1	.	.	16	CASSYGTGDTNTEAFF	TGTGCCAGCAGTTACGGTACGGGAGACACGAACACTGAAGCTTTCTTT
TRBV19	TRBJ1-4	.	TRBD1	14	CASSTERDREKLFF	TGTGCCAGTAGTACCGAGAGGGACAGAGAAAAACTGTTTTTT
TRBV2	TRBJ1-1	.	TRBD1	15	CASRGPGTVNTEAFF	TGTGCCAGCAGGGGGCCCGGGACAGTTAACACTGAAGCTTTCTTT
TRBV5-4	TRBJ2-1	.	TRBD2	15	CASSLAGTSNNEQFF	TGTGCCAGCAGCTTGGCCGGGACTAGCAACAATGAGCAGTTCTTC
TRBV29-1	TRBJ2-3	.	TRBD2	14	CSVGLAVSTDTQYF	TGCAGCGTGGGACTAGCGGTTAGCACAGATACGCAGTATTTT
TRBV19	TRBJ2-7	.	.	14	CASSIDGETYEQYF	TGTGCCAGTAGTATAGATGGGGAGACCTACGAGCAGTACTTC
TRBV5-4	TRBJ2-1	.	TRBD2	15	CASRPTSEPYNEQFF	TGTGCCAGCAGACCCACTAGCGAACCCTACAATGAGCAGTTCTTC
TRBV2	TRBJ2-3	.	.	16	CASSDGFAGPGDTQYF	TGTGCCAGCAGTGATGGGTTCGCGGGGCCAGGGGATACGCAGTATTTT
TRBV28	TRBJ2-2	once	TRBD1	15	CASSPGQGWSGELFF	TGTGCCAGCAGCCCGGGACAGGGTTGGTCCGGGGAGCTGTTTTTT
TRBV27	TRBJ2-1	.	TRBD2	14	CASTTSGRAYEQFF	TGTGCCAGTACGACTAGCGGGAGGGCCTATGAGCAGTTCTTC
TRBV14	TRBJ2-5	.	.	13	CASSVGTDSTQYF	TGTGCCAGCAGCGTTGGAACGGACTCGACCCAGTACTTC
TRBV6-5	TRBJ1-1	.	.	12	CASSSRGTEAFF	TGTGCCAGCAGCTCTAGAGGAACTGAAGCTTTCTTT
TRBV7-2	TRBJ2-7	.	.	14	CASSLSPLTYEQYF	TGTGCCAGCAGCTTATCACCCCTAACCTACGAGCAGTACTTC
TRBV11-2	TRBJ2-3	few	TRBD1	14	CASSPGTGADTQYF	TGTGCCAGCAGCCCCGGGACAGGGGCAGATACGCAGTATTTT
TRBV19	TRBJ2-3	.	.	17	CASTRRGASGVTDTQYF	TGTGCCAGTACCCGTCGGGGGGCTAGCGGAGTCACAGATACGCAGTATTTT
TRBV20-1	TRBJ1-5	.	TRBD1	15	CSASMGQGGNQPQHF	TGCAGTGCTAGTATGGGACAGGGAGGGAATCAGCCCCAGCATTTT
TRBV6-1	TRBJ1-2	.	.	14	CASSEGPRSFGYTF	TGTGCCAGCAGTGAAGGACCCCGTTCCTTTGGCTACACCTTC
TRBV2	TRBJ1-2	.	.	12	CASGQNDYGYTF	TGTGCCTCAGGGCAGAACGACTATGGCTACACCTTC
TRBV28	TRBJ1-5	.	TRBD1	13	CASSNRGAEPQHF	TGTGCCAGCAGTAACAGGGGTGCTGAGCCCCAGCATTTT
TRBV24-1	TRBJ2-1	few	TRBD2	16	CATSDPFGERENEQFF	TGTGCCACCAGTGATCCTTTTGGGGAGCGGGAGAATGAGCAGTTCTTC
TRBV5-1	TRBJ2-3	.	TRBD1	15	CASSPGQGSTDTQYF	TGCGCCAGCAGCCCCGGACAGGGCAGCACAGATACGCAGTATTTT
TRBV30	TRBJ1-3	few	.	13	CAWSLFSGNTIYF	TGTGCCTGGAGTCTCTTTTCTGGAAACACCATATATTTT
TRBV4-1	TRBJ2-3	.	.	16	CASSQGVTGFEDTQYF	TGCGCCAGCAGCCAAGGTGTCACAGGGTTTGAAGATACGCAGTATTTT
TRBV6-5	TRBJ2-3	.	.	15	CASRRTYFSTDTQYF	TGTGCCAGCAGGAGGACATATTTTAGCACAGATACGCAGTATTTT
TRBV6-1	TRBJ2-7	once	.	11	CASSEFTEQYF	TGTGCCAGCAGTGAATTCACCGAGCAGTACTTC
TRBV6-5	TRBJ1-2	.	TRBD1	16	CASSYSRTGGGYGYTF	TGTGCCAGCAGTTACTCACGCACAGGGGGGGGTTATGGCTACACCTTC
TRBV2	TRBJ2-5	once	TRBD1	15	CASRPRQGAGETQYF	TGTGCCAGCAGACCTCGACAGGGGGCGGGGGAGACCCAGTACTTC
TRBV5-1	TRBJ1-5	.	.	15	CASSLGSDGNQPQHF	TGCGCCAGCAGCTTGGGCTCAGACGGCAATCAGCCCCAGCATTTT
TRBV7-2	TRBJ2-5	.	.	14	CASTPPGVGETQYF	TGTGCCAGCACCCCCCCGGGAGTCGGGGAGACCCAGTACTTC
TRBV2	TRBJ1-4	.	.	14	CASKDPGGDEKLFF	TGTGCCAGCAAGGATCCCGGGGGAGATGAAAAACTGTTTTTT
TRBV7-9	TRBJ2-3	.	.	15	CASSLARSTTDTQYF	TGTGCCAGCAGCTTGGCCAGGTCGACCACAGATACGCAGTATTTT
TRBV5-5	TRBJ1-5	few	.	15	CASSWEAGVNQPQHF	TGTGCCAGCAGCTGGGAAGCAGGGGTAAATCAGCCCCAGCATTTT
TRBV28	TRBJ2-1	.	TRBD2	16	CASSSLPGGPDNEQFF	TGTGCCAGCAGTTCCCTGCCGGGAGGGCCTGACAATGAGCAGTTCTTC
TRBV5-1	TRBJ2-1	.	.	14	CASSRPEGSNEQFF	TGCGCCAGCAGCAGGCCCGAGGGATCTAATGAGCAGTTCTTC
TRBV6-5	TRBJ1-5	.	.	12	CASMGLGQPQHF	TGTGCCAGCATGGGTTTGGGGCAGCCCCAGCATTTT
TRBV7-8	TRBJ2-4	.	.	13	CASSAETPGIQYF	TGTGCCAGCAGCGCGGAAACACCAGGCATTCAGTACTTC
TRBV5-8	TRBJ2-7	.	.	11	CASSYSGEQYF	TGTGCCAGCAGCTACTCTGGCGAGCAGTACTTC
TRBV28	TRBJ2-5	.	.	15	CASSLGGGAGETQYF	TGTGCCAGCAGTTTGGGGGGGGGCGCGGGAGAGACCCAGTACTTC
TRBV24-1	TRBJ1-5	.	.	14	CATRGRGWNQPQHF	TGTGCCACCCGGGGGAGGGGTTGGAATCAGCCCCAGCATTTT